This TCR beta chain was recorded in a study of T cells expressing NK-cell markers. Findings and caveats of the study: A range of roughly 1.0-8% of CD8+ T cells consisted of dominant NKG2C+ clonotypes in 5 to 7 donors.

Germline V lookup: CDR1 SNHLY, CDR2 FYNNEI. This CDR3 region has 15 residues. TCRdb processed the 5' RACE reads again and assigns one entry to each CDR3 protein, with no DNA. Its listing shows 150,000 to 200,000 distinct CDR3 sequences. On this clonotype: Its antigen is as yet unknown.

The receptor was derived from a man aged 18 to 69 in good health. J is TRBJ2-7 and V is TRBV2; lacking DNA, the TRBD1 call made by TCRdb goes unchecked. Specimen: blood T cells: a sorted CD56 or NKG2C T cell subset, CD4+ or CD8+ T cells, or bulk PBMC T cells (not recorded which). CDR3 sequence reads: CASSEARLGDYEQYF. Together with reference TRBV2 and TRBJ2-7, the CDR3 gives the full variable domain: EPEVTQTPSHQVTQMGQEVILRCVPISNHLYFYWYRQILGQKVEFLVSFYNNEISEKSEIFDDQFSVERPDGSNFTLKIRSTKLEDSAMYFCASSEARLGDYEQYFGPGTRLTVT.